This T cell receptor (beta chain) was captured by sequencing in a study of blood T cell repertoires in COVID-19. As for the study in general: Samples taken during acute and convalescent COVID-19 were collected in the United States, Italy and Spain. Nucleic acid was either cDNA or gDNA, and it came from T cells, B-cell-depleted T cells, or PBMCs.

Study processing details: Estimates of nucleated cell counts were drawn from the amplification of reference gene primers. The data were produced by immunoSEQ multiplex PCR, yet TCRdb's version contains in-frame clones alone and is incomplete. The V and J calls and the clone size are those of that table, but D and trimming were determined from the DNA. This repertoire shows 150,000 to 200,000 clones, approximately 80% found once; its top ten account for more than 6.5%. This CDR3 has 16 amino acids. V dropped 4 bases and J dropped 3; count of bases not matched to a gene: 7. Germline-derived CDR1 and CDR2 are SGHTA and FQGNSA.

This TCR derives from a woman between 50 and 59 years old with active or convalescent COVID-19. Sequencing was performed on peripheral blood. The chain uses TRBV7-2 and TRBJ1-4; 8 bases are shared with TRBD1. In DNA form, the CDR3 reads TGTGCCAGCAGCTCCGGCGGGACAGGAGCTAATGAAAAACTGTTTTTT. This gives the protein CASSSGGTGANEKLFF.